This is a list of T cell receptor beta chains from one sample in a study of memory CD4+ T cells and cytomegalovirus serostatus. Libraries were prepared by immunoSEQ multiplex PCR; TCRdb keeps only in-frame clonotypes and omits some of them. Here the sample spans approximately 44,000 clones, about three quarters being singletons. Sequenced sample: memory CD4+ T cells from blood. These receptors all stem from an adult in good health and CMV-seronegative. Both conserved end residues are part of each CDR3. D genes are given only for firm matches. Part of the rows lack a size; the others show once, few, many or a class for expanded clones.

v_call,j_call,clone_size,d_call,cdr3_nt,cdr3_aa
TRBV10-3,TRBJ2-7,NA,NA,TGTGCCACCTCAGACTCGACCGAGTACGAGCAGTACTTC,CATSDSTEYEQYF
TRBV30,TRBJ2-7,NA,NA,TGTGCCTGGAGTAGGCGGTCGGCAGTGGGGGAGCAGTACTTC,CAWSRRSAVGEQYF
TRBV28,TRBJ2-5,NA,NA,TGTGCCAGCAGTTTTGCGCCGACAGATGACCAAGAGACCCAGTACTTC,CASSFAPTDDQETQYF
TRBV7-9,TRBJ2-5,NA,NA,TGTGCCAGCAGCCTCTCGGGAGCGGAGACCCAGTACTTC,CASSLSGAETQYF
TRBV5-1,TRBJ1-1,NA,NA,TGCGCCAGCAGCTTGGTCCGGGACGCCAATTCTTTCTTT,CASSLVRDANSFF
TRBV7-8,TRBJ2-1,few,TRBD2,TGTGCCAGCAGCCCATACCGACTAGCGGGAGGCTATGAGCAGTTCTTC,CASSPYRLAGGYEQFF
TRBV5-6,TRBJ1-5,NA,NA,TGTGCCAGCAGCTCGCGATTTACAGGGTCGGGTAGTCAGCCCCAGCATTTT,CASSSRFTGSGSQPQHF
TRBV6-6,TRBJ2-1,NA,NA,TGTGCCAGCAGTCCGTACAATGAGCAGTTCTTC,CASSPYNEQFF
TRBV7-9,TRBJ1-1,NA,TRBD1,TGTGCCAGCAGCTCTAATACAGGGGGAGGTGGAGCTTTCTTT,CASSSNTGGGGAFF
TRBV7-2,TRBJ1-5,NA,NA,TGTGCCAGCAGCCCCCACGGCGGGCAGGGGAAACAGCCCCAGCATTTT,CASSPHGGQGKQPQHF
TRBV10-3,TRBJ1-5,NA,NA,TGTGCCATCAGTGAGGGATTGCGCAATCAGCCCCAGCATTTT,CAISEGLRNQPQHF
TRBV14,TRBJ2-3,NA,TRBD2,TGTGCCAGCAGCCCCTCGGGAGGGCCAGATACGCAGTATTTT,CASSPSGGPDTQYF
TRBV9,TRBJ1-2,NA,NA,TGTGCCAGCAGCGCACACAGGGCCCTCTATGGCTACACCTTC,CASSAHRALYGYTF
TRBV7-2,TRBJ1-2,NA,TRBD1,TGTGCCAGCAGCCTAGGACAGGCGCAGCACTATGGCTACACCTTC,CASSLGQAQHYGYTF
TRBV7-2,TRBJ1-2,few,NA,TGTGCCAGCAGCCCAAACCCTTCGCGGCCCTCGGGCTACACCTTC,CASSPNPSRPSGYTF
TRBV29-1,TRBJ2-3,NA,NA,TGCAGCGTTGACGGGCAGGGAGGCACAGATACGCAGTATTTT,CSVDGQGGTDTQYF
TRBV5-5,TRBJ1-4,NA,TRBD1,TGTGCCAGCAGCCCGACAGGGAGGGAGAATGAAAAACTGTTTTTT,CASSPTGRENEKLFF
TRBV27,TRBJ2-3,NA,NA,TGTGCCAGCAGTTTATCGATTTTACGGGCCGCAGATACGCAGTATTTT,CASSLSILRAADTQYF
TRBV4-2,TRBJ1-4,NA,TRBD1,TGTGCCAGCGGACGGACAGGTGGTGAAAAACTGTTTTTT,CASGRTGGEKLFF
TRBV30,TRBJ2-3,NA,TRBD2,TGTGCCTGGAGTGTGCTTACTAGCGGGAGGGCGAGGGCTCGCACAGATACGCAGTATTTT,CAWSVLTSGRARARTDTQYF
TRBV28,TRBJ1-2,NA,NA,TGTGCCAGCAGTTCACCTAAGGACAGCCCTCCTAACTATGGCTACACCTTC,CASSSPKDSPPNYGYTF
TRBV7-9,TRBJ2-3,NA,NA,TGTGCCAGCAGCCGATCAGGAGCAGATACGCAGTATTTT,CASSRSGADTQYF
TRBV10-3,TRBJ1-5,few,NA,TGTGCCATCAGTGACACGAACAATCAGCCCCAGCATTTT,CAISDTNNQPQHF
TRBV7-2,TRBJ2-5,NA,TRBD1,TGTGCCAGCAGCCCCCGGACAGGGCGAGAGACCCAGTACTTC,CASSPRTGRETQYF
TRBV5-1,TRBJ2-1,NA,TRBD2,TGCGCCAGCAGCTTGACCCCAGGGCTAGCGGGAATGGGTGAGCAGTTCTTC,CASSLTPGLAGMGEQFF
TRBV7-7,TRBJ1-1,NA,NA,TGTGCTAGCAGCCCTTCGGGACGATGGAGTGAAGCTTTCTTT,CASSPSGRWSEAFF
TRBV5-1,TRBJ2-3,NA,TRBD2,TGCGCCAGCAGCTTAGGACTAGACACAGATACGCAGTATTTT,CASSLGLDTDTQYF
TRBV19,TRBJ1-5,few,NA,TGTGCCAGTAGTATTGAGGCAAGACCTAGAAATCAGCCCCAGCATTTT,CASSIEARPRNQPQHF
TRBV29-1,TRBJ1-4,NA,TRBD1,TGCAGCGTAACAGGGGTAACTAATGAAAAACTGTTTTTT,CSVTGVTNEKLFF
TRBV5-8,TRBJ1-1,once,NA,TGTGCCAGCAGCTTGTCCTACAAGGGCCTGAACACTGAAGCTTTCTTT,CASSLSYKGLNTEAFF
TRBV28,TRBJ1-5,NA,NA,TGTGCCAGCAGTTTGGTGAGTGGACAGCCCCAGCATTTT,CASSLVSGQPQHF
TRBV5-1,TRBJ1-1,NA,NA,TGCGCCAGCAGCTTGTTAACCGGGGAGGAAGCTTTCTTT,CASSLLTGEEAFF
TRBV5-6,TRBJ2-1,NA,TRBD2,TGTGCCAGCAGCCTATATACTAGCGGGAGTTACCATGAGCAGTTCTTC,CASSLYTSGSYHEQFF